The 6 T cell receptor beta chains presented below share a single source sample, sequenced in a study of blood T cell repertoires in COVID-19. TCRdb's table, derived via immunoSEQ multiplex PCR, lists solely in-frame clones and lacks some. The repertoire consists of about 60,000 clones, with around 90% occurring once and the leading ten covering 3.5%. The sequenced material came from peripheral blood. These receptors were obtained from a man over 45 with active COVID-19.

CDR3 nucleotide sequence: TGTGCCAGCAGTGACAGGCATAATCAGCCCCAGCATTTT. Translation: CASSDRHNQPQHF. The J gene is TRBJ1-5, the V gene TRBV12-3 or TRBV12-4; TRBD1 might be the D (6 bases). Trimming stripped 5 bases from V and 4 bases from J, with 9 bases between. This CDR3 comprises 13 residues.

The genes are TRBV11-3 and TRBJ2-2, with unresolved D. This CDR3 region has 15 residues. Trimming pared 5 bases from V and 4 bases from J, leaving 14 bases between. CDR1 SGHNT and CDR2 YENEEA come from the germline V gene. The CDR3 bases are TGTGCCAGCAGCGATGTGAACTTCCCCACCGGGGAGCTGTTTTTT. Encoded protein: CASSDVNFPTGELFF.

The chain links TRBV5-8 to TRBJ2-1; D is possibly TRBD1 (5 bases). There are 15 residues in the CDR3. The V gene lost 3 bases and the J gene lost 5 bases, with 15 bases spanning the gap. Germline loops: CDR1 SGHTS, CDR2 YDEGEE. The chain's CDR3 is CASSSVLGLNNEQFF. Written as DNA, the CDR3 is TGTGCCAGCAGCTCAGTACTGGGGCTGAACAATGAGCAGTTCTTC.

The V call is TRBV6-5, the J call TRBJ1-1, with D perhaps matching TRBD1 (5 bases). The V gene lost 2 bases and the J gene lost 3 bases, with 7 bases spanning the gap. The CDR3 is 13 amino acids. Germline values: CDR1 MNHEY, CDR2 SVGAGI. The CDR3 reads CASSYRGDTEAFF. The CDR3 DNA follows: TGTGCCAGCAGTTACCGGGGGGACACTGAAGCTTTCTTT.

The chain combines TRBV19 with TRBJ1-4; no clear D gene. The V end was cut by 6 bases, the J end by 1 base, with 15 bases between. From germline, CDR1 is LNHDA and CDR2 SQIVND (reference sequence). This CDR3 region has 16 residues. The CDR3 coding sequence is TGTGCCAGTAGACACGGGAGCCGACGAACTAATGAAAAACTGTTTTTT. The encoded protein is CASRHGSRRTNEKLFF.

The genes are TRBV11-3 and TRBJ1-1, with 9 bases fitting TRBD1. J lost 1 base, V lost 5 bases, and 5 bases had no gene match. The CDR3 is 15 amino acids. The V gene's germline CDR1 is SGHNT and CDR2 YENEEA. CDR3 sequence (DNA): TGTGCCAGCAGCGAAGGGACAGGGAAGAACACTGAAGCTTTCTTT. Translation gives CASSEGTGKNTEAFF.